This T cell receptor (beta chain) was documented in a study of CD8 T cells in ankylosing spondylitis (TCRdb year 2017). With respect to the entire study: To find TCR variants linked to disease, the study profiled T cell receptor beta repertoires in ankylosing spondylitis patients and healthy donors. The whole study cohort included 95 to 130 healthy donors and roughly 24 ankylosing spondylitis patients. Peripheral blood samples were taken, and synovial fluid was additionally collected from ankylosing spondylitis patients.

This clonotype was recorded a few times. Its antigen is unknown. Base qualities are not at hand, and no much larger clone is one base apart. The paper's findings and limits, for the study overall: Some of the motif variants had been reported before in the synovial fluid and blood of reactive arthritis patients, a finding that suggests common disease-initiation mechanisms. Blood from ankylosing spondylitis patients appeared to be characterized by a TCR beta motif composed of about eight highly homologous amino acid variants. Significant enrichment of the disease-linked clones was reported in matched synovial fluid samples from ankylosing spondylitis patients. The disease-linked clones had a CD8+ phenotype and were found at relatively low frequencies in peripheral blood.

Inclusive of the bounding cysteine and phenylalanine, the CDR3 is 17 residues long. Just CDR3 DNA is preserved here, 51 bases in frame from base 1. Per the germline V gene (reference sequence), DFQATT is the CDR1 and SNEGSKA is the CDR2. The germline V and J ends show losses of 3 bases and 5 bases respectively, and no gene match explains 12 bases of the junction. Sequencing instrument: Illumina HiSeq 2500. Quantitative 5'-RACE with molecular barcodes was the method used to prepare the TCR beta libraries. Under the source paper's analysis protocol: A new computational method based on a probabilistic model of VDJ rearrangement was used to identify disease-linked TCR variants. TCRdb reprocessing: public reads trimmed at Q25 with fastp, clones called with MiXCR, in-frame beta chains kept. Records with the same CDR3 protein are collapsed into one entry carrying the most frequent genes and DNA. What appears here as the V and J calls and clone size reflects TCRdb's work, not the paper's. The sample profile shows around 340,000 distinct CDR3 sequences; 14% to 15% of them were found once. The ten largest clones add up to approximately 1% of the sample.

Source material: blood, either unsorted or a sorted T cell fraction (not recorded which). The receptor comes from a male donor with ankylosing spondylitis or in good health (not recorded which). The rearranged segments are TRBV20-1 and TRBJ2-2; TRBD2 matches 10 bases in the middle. The CDR3 in this case is CSARPSGSSGFTGELFF. The DNA sequence is given as TGCAGTGCTAGGCCTAGCGGGAGTTCAGGGTTTACCGGGGAGCTGTTTTTT.